These 13 T cell receptor beta chains originate from one sample sequenced in a study of beta chain features in type 1 diabetes. Reverse transcription of all isolated RNA meant that expressed TCRB transcripts were sequenced. Libraries were prepared by immunoSEQ multiplex PCR; TCRdb keeps only in-frame clonotypes and omits some of them. The sample has more than 300,000 clones, under 8.5% seen once. The sample taken for sequencing was central memory CD4+ T cells from blood. These receptors originate from a woman between 18 and 30 years old in good health.

This clone was picked up a small number of times. The chain links TRBV7-9 to TRBJ2-3; D call uncertain. This CDR3 region has 16 residues. Germline assignment: CDR1 SEHNR and CDR2 FQNEAQ (reference sequence). V lost 5 bases, J lost 2 bases, and 17 bases lay in between. CDR3 loop: CASSVRPTQLTDTQYF. The CDR3 region has the DNA TGTGCCAGCAGCGTTCGACCGACTCAACTCACAGATACGCAGTATTTT.

V gene TRBV7-2 combines with J gene TRBJ2-7; 9 bases are shared with TRBD1. The CDR3 is 15 amino acids. The germline V gene has CDR1 SGHTA and CDR2 FQGNSA. J was trimmed by 3 bases and V by 5 bases; bases with no gene match: 8. The CDR3 DNA reads as TGTGCCAGCAGCCAAGAGGGACAGGGAATCTACGAGCAGTACTTC. This sequence encodes CASSQEGQGIYEQYF.

This clone has more than one count but fewer than ten. In the same sample, other DNA sequences code for this CDR3. This chain joins TRBV9 and TRBJ2-6; D might be TRBD2 (6 bases). CDR1 and CDR2 (germline): SGDLS, YYNGEE. V was clipped by 2 bases and J by 1 base, with 7 bases between them. The CDR3 extends over 15 amino acids. CDR3 region: CASSVGGSGANVLTF. The CDR3 nucleotides are TGTGCCAGCAGCGTCGGAGGGTCTGGGGCCAACGTCCTGACTTTC.

This clone was seen only a few times. The chain joins TRBV7-9 to TRBJ2-1, with a tentative D call TRBD2 (5 bases). The V gene lost 0 bases and the J gene lost 5 bases, with 11 bases spanning the gap. The CDR3 has 15 amino acids. Germline assignment: CDR1 SEHNR and CDR2 FQNEAQ (reference sequence). Here the CDR3 DNA reads TGTGCCAGCAGCTTAGCGCGGGTGGGAAACAATGAGCAGTTCTTC. It encodes CASSLARVGNNEQFF.

This clone was counted ten times or more. The V and J genes are TRBV5-4 and TRBJ2-3; possibly TRBD2 for D (5 bases). The length of the CDR3 is 16 residues. Germline CDR1 is SGHNT and CDR2 is YYREEE (reference sequence). V was trimmed by 4 bases and J by 0 bases, leaving 15 bases between them. CDR3 loop: CASSARSGGSTDTQYF. DNA for the CDR3: TGTGCCAGCAGCGCAAGGAGCGGCGGAAGCACAGATACGCAGTATTTT.

This CDR3 reads CASKLAITTKNIQYF. The CDR3 nucleotides read TGTGCCAGCAAGCTAGCCATAACAACCAAAAACATTCAGTACTTC. The chain has TRBV2 and TRBJ2-4; D is perhaps TRBD2 (5 bases). The CDR3 spans 15 residues. The V end was cut by 7 bases, the J end by 2 bases, with 15 bases between. Germline CDR1 reads SNHLY; CDR2 reads FYNNEI.

The V gene is TRBV7-3, the J gene TRBJ2-1; 9 bases are shared with TRBD2. This CDR3 comprises 16 residues. Germline V gene data show CDR1 as SGHTA and CDR2 as FQGTGA. Trimming cost V 5 bases and J 6 bases; bases outside gene matches: 11. The DNA for the CDR3 is TGTGCCAGCAGCCCAGGAGGCGGGAGGGCCTTCAATGAGCAGTTCTTC. This gives the protein CASSPGGGRAFNEQFF. Complete variable domain (other parts from reference TRBV7-3 and TRBJ2-1): GAGVSQTPSNKVTEKGKYVELRCDPISGHTALYWYRQSLGQGPEFLIYFQGTGAADDSGLPNDRFFAVRPEGSVSTLKIQRTERGDSAVYLCASSPGGGRAFNEQFFGPGTRLTVL.

This clone was seen repeatedly, ten times or more. This CDR3 is CASSLGVAGGASTDTQYF. The CDR3 DNA follows: TGTGCCAGCAGCTTGGGGGTAGCGGGAGGTGCTAGCACAGATACGCAGTATTTT. The V gene is TRBV5-5, the J gene TRBJ2-3; 10 bases are shared with TRBD2. CDR1 and CDR2 (germline): SGHKS, YYEKEE (reference sequence). The CDR3 runs 18 residues. Trimming at V came to 0 bases and at J to 0 bases, leaving 7 bases not matched to a gene.

V is TRBV27 and J is TRBJ2-7, with a weak D call TRBD1 (6 bases). Trimming took 6 bases from V and 6 from J, leaving 12 bases between them. The CDR3 contains 12 residues. The germline V gene has CDR1 MNHEY and CDR2 SMNVEV (reference sequence). This chain's CDR3 is CASRNRQAEQYF. The DNA for the CDR3 is TGTGCCAGCAGGAACCGACAGGCCGAGCAGTACTTC.

The sample holds many counts of this clone. Other DNA variants within this sample encode the same CDR3. This sequence joins TRBV18 and TRBJ2-7; D ambiguous. Germline CDR1 and CDR2: KGHSH and LQKENI. Trimming cost V 0 bases and J 5 bases, with 8 bases left between them. This CDR3 is 13 amino acids long. The CDR3 sequence is CASSPPARDEQYF. The CDR3 region has the DNA TGTGCCAGCTCACCACCGGCTCGGGACGAGCAGTACTTC. Filled out from reference TRBV18 and TRBJ2-7, the complete variable domain reads NAGVMQNPRHLVRRRGQEARLRCSPMKGHSHVYWYRQLPEEGLKFMVYLQKENIIDESGMPKERFSAEFPKEGPSILRIQQVVRGDSAAYFCASSPPARDEQYFGPGTRLTVT.

The V and J genes are TRBV6-5 and TRBJ2-5; no definite D call. V was clipped by 1 base and J by 5 bases, with 14 bases between them. The CDR3 has 15 residues. The germline CDR1 and CDR2 sequences are MNHEY and SVGAGI. This CDR3 is CASSYWAVGIETQYF. CDR3 in DNA: TGTGCCAGCAGTTACTGGGCGGTGGGAATCGAGACCCAGTACTTC.

This CDR3 is CASSLVSRQSHTEAFF. CDR3 coding DNA: TGTGCCAGCAGCTTGGTCAGCCGACAGAGTCACACTGAAGCTTTCTTT. This chain joins TRBV5-6 and TRBJ1-1; possibly TRBD1 for D (5 bases). The length of the CDR3 is 16 residues. With 0 bases removed from V and 3 bases from J, the gap between germline ends came to 15 bases. The germline V gene encodes CDR1 SGHDT and CDR2 YYEEEE.

This clone was seen a handful of times. The chain's CDR3 is CASSTGQMNTEAFF. The CDR3 DNA reads TGTGCCAGCAGTACGGGACAGATGAACACTGAAGCTTTCTTT. The rearrangement uses TRBV6-5 and TRBJ1-1; 7 bases map to TRBD1. The V gene end was trimmed by 5 bases and the J gene end by 0 bases; junction bases not matched to a gene: 3. The CDR3 is made up of 14 amino acids. Germline CDR1 is MNHEY and CDR2 is SVGAGI.